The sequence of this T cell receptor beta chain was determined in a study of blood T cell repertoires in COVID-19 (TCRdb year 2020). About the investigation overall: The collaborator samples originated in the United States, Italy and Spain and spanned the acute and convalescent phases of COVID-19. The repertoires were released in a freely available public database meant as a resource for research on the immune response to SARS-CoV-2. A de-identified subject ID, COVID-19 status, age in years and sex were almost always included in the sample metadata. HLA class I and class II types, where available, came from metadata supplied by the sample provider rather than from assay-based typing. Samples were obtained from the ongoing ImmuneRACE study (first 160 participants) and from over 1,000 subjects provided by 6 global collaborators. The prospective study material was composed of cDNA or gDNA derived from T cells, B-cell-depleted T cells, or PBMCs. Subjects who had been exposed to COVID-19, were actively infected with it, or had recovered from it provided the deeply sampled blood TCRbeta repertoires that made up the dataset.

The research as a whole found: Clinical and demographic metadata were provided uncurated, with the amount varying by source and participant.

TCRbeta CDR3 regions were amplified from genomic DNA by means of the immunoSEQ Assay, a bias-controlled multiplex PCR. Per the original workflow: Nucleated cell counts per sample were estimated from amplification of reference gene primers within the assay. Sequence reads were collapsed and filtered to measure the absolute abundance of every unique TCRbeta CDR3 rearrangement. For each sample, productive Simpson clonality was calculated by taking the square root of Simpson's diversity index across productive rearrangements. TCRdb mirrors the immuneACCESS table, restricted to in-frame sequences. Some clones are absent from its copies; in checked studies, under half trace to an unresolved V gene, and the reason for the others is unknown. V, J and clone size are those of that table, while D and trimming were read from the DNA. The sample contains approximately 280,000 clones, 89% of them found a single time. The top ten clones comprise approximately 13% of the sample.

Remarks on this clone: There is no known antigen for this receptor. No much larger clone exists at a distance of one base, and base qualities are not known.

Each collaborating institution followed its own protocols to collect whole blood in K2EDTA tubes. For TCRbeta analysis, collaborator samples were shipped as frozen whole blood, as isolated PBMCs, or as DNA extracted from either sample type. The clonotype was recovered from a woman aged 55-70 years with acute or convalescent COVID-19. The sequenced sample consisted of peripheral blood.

The CDR3 corresponds to CASSLDTFSYNEQFF. The sequenced DNA is TGTGCCAGCAGCTTAGACACATTCTCCTACAATGAGCAGTTCTTC. The chain links TRBV7-3 with TRBJ2-1; no confident D gene assignment can be made. The CDR3 starts with the cysteine, ends with the phenylalanine, and has 15 residues. The read is trimmed to its CDR3 DNA, 45 bases read in frame from base 1. For CDR1 and CDR2, the germline V gene lists SGHTA and FQGTGA. Deletion took 2 bases off V and 0 bases off J, with a span of 8 bases between the germline ends. Here the CDR3 is joined to the reference TRBV7-3 and TRBJ2-1 genes, and the full variable domain is: GAGVSQTPSNKVTEKGKYVELRCDPISGHTALYWYRQSLGQGPEFLIYFQGTGAADDSGLPNDRFFAVRPEGSVSTLKIQRTERGDSAVYLCASSLDTFSYNEQFFGPGTRLTVL.